The 20 T cell receptor beta chains below come from one sample, sequenced in a study of human T cells and chemical hapten exposure. The time point is: pre-sensitization, week 0. As to treatment: therapeutic diphenylcyclopropenone sensitization with weekly scalp DPC. TCRdb re-analysed the RACE reads in MiXCR, keeping a single row per CDR3 protein. The sample lists roughly 260,000 distinct CDR3 sequences; 7.5% to 9% were seen once. Specimen: whole blood, collected in connection with sensitization to the hapten diphenylcyclopropenone (DPC). The source of these receptors is a woman aged 40 to 50 with alopecia areata. Some clones in this sample may be carry-over from other donors' samples.

This clonotype was seen a few times. The rearrangement links TRBV28 to TRBJ2-1; no reliable D call. The V and J ends lost 5 bases and 10 bases respectively, with 12 bases between them. CDR1 and CDR2 (germline): MDHEN, SYDVKM. CDR3 length: 12 residues. CDR3 protein: CASSLTISEQFF. CDR3 DNA: TGTGCCAGCAGTCTTACCATTTCCGAGCAGTTCTTC.

CDR3 sequence (DNA): TGTGCCAGCAGTGGGCTACAGGGTCCCGGGGAGCTGTTTTTT. It yields the protein CASSGLQGPGELFF. The chain uses TRBV6-1 and TRBJ2-2, with a weak D call TRBD1 (6 bases). Germline CDR1 and CDR2: MNHNS and SASEGT. The CDR3 is made up of 14 amino acids. V was clipped by 4 bases and J by 6 bases, with 12 bases between them.

This clonotype showed up many times. The chain is built from TRBV29-1 and TRBJ1-2; TRBD1 matches 8 bases. The length of the CDR3 is 14 residues. The junction had 13 bases not matched to a gene; V was cut back by 6 bases and J by 7 bases. Germline V CDR1 and CDR2: SQVTM, ANQGSEA. DNA of the CDR3: TGCAGCGTAACCGATCAGGGGGCTTCGAGTGGCTACACCTTC. It encodes CSVTDQGASSGYTF.

The DNA for the CDR3 is TGTGCCAGCAGCTTAATGCAAGAGACCCAGTACTTC. Encoded protein: CASSLMQETQYF. The chain has TRBV7-2 and TRBJ2-5; D not certain. Germline lookup yields CDR1 SGHTA and CDR2 FQGNSA. V lost 2 bases and J 2 bases, leaving 3 bases between the germline ends. CDR3 size: 12 residues.

This clonotype was observed at least ten times. The chain recombines TRBV13 with TRBJ2-6; D gene ambiguous. The CDR3 spans 13 residues. Germline CDR1 reads PRHDT; CDR2 reads FYEKMQ (reference sequence). V lost 5 bases to trimming and J lost 4 bases, with 6 bases between them. Here the CDR3 reads CASSAEGANVLTF. DNA of the CDR3: TGTGCCAGCAGCGCTGAGGGGGCCAACGTCCTGACTTTC.

The chain links TRBV21-1 to TRBJ1-5. TRBV21-1 counts as a pseudogene. The CDR3 loop spans 17 amino acids. The CDR3 nucleotides read TGTGCCAGCAGCAAAGCGCGGCCGGCATATAGCAATCAGCCCCAGCATTTT. Translation gives CASSKARPAYSNQPQHF.

The rearrangement links TRBV6-2 or TRBV6-3 to TRBJ2-1; 8 bases map to TRBD2. V was clipped by 0 bases and J by 5 bases; unmatched bases: 6. This CDR3 is built from 16 residues. Germline CDR1 and CDR2: MNHEY and SVGEGT. CDR3 DNA: TGTGCCAGCAGTTACTCGCGGGACGGGGGGGACAATGAGCAGTTCTTC. Protein sequence: CASSYSRDGGDNEQFF.

The chain uses TRBV10-3 and TRBJ2-3, with TRBD2 matching 13 bases. This CDR3 contains 13 residues. Per the germline V gene, CDR1 is ENHRY and CDR2 is SYGVKD. Losses at the gene ends were 10 bases for V and 11 bases for J; bases not matched to a gene: 9. CDR3 coding DNA: TGTGCCAGCGCACTAGCGGGAGGGCCGGGGCAGTATTTT. Translating it yields CASALAGGPGQYF.

This sequence joins TRBV11-2 and TRBJ1-4, with a possible D match to TRBD1 (5 bases). Looked up from germline, CDR1 is SGHAT and CDR2 is FQNNGV. V lost 1 base, J lost 10 bases, and 13 bases lay in between. There are 14 residues in the CDR3. The CDR3 sequence is CASSLVGQGGKLFF. DNA for the CDR3: TGTGCCAGCAGCTTAGTAGGCCAGGGAGGAAAACTGTTTTTT.

The V gene is TRBV7-8, the J gene TRBJ2-3, with TRBD2 matching over 13 bases. CDR1 and CDR2 from the germline V gene are SGHVS and FQNEAQ. The J segment lost 0 bases and the V segment lost 5 bases, leaving 14 bases of the junction unmatched. The CDR3 spans 20 residues. The CDR3 is CASSAGLAGVVGSSTDTQYF. The CDR3 nucleotides are TGTGCCAGCAGCGCCGGACTAGCGGGAGTGGTGGGTTCTAGCACAGATACGCAGTATTTT.

This clonotype was seen a handful of times. The rearrangement joins TRBV5-1 to TRBJ2-3; D gene uncertain. Trimming left V 2 bases short and J 0 bases short, with 10 bases between. Per germline, CDR1 SGHRS and CDR2 YFSETQ. This CDR3 spans 15 amino acids. CDR3 residues: CASSFGVSSTDTQYF. For the CDR3, the DNA is TGCGCCAGCAGCTTTGGGGTTAGCAGCACAGATACGCAGTATTTT.

This clonotype was counted ten times or more. The chain uses TRBV6-1 and TRBJ2-6; 10 bases are a match to TRBD1. This CDR3 region has 16 residues. V trimming: 6 bases; J trimming: 2 bases; junction bases outside the gene matches: 4. Germline V CDR1 and CDR2: MNHNS, SASEGT. The DNA of the CDR3 is TGTGCCAGCAGCTCCGGGACAGGGGCTGGGGCCAACGTCCTGACTTTC. Its translation is CASSSGTGAGANVLTF.

This clonotype was counted many times. A junction boundary mismatches the germline segment, possibly from a read error. The CDR3 is CASSSDKPGTQYF. Written as DNA, the CDR3 is TGTGCTAGCAGCTCCGACAAGCCGGGGACCCAGTACTTC. This chain links TRBV7-7 with TRBJ2-5; no clear D gene. The CDR3 has 13 amino acids. The germline V gene encodes CDR1 SSHAT and CDR2 FNYEAQ (reference sequence).

At least ten counts were recorded for this clonotype. The rearrangement uses TRBV12-3 or TRBV12-4 and TRBJ1-4; D remains ambiguous. This CDR3 is 12 amino acids long. Trimming left V 5 bases short and J 11 bases short, with 12 bases between. CDR3 sequence (DNA): TGTGCCAGCAGTGTCGCCTTGGGGAAACTGTTTTTT. This sequence encodes CASSVALGKLFF.

V and J are TRBV28 and TRBJ1-6; 9 bases agree with TRBD1. This CDR3 has 16 residues. Germline loops: CDR1 MDHEN, CDR2 SYDVKM. The V and J ends lost 7 bases and 6 bases, in that order; junction bases with no gene match: 10. The CDR3 region has the DNA TGTGCCAGCAACACGCCGGGACAGGGAACTAATTCACCCCTCCACTTT. Protein sequence: CASNTPGQGTNSPLHF.

This sequence joins TRBV28 and TRBJ2-1; 10 bases agree with TRBD2. The CDR3 has 17 residues. The J segment lost 9 bases and the V segment lost 6 bases, leaving 17 bases of the junction unmatched. Germline V CDR1 and CDR2: MDHEN, SYDVKM. Written as DNA, the CDR3 is TGTGCCAGCAGCAGCCGCCAGGCTAGCGGGAGAATTCTTGAGCAGTTCTTC. Amino acid sequence: CASSSRQASGRILEQFF.

This clonotype was counted between two and nine times. The rearrangement joins TRBV20-1 to TRBJ2-3; 10 bases fit TRBD2. The length of the CDR3 is 15 residues. Per germline, CDR1 DFQATT and CDR2 SNEGSKA (reference sequence). With 2 bases clipped from V and 1 base from J, the junction kept 3 bases outside the gene matches. The CDR3 protein is CSARSGTSGTDTQYF. The CDR3 DNA is TGCAGTGCTAGATCCGGGACTAGCGGCACAGATACGCAGTATTTT.

The table lists this clonotype with a few counts. The genes are TRBV18 and TRBJ1-4, with D hard to call. The CDR3 has 13 amino acids. In germline, CDR1 is KGHSH, CDR2 LQKENI. The germline V and J ends were trimmed by 4 bases and 7 bases, with 10 bases remaining between them. CDR3 in DNA: TGTGCCAGCTCACAGGGAACCCTTGAAAAACTGTTTTTT. It codes for CASSQGTLEKLFF. The variable domain in full, with the rest retrieved from reference TRBV18 and TRBJ1-4, is NAGVMQNPRHLVRRRGQEARLRCSPMKGHSHVYWYRQLPEEGLKFMVYLQKENIIDESGMPKERFSAEFPKEGPSILRIQQVVRGDSAAYFCASSQGTLEKLFFGSGTQLSVL.

This sequence joins TRBV6-5 and TRBJ1-1; D not resolved. Germline-derived CDR1 and CDR2 are MNHEY and SVGAGI. The CDR3 spans 16 residues. Trimming cost V 2 bases and J 1 base, with 14 bases left between them. The CDR3 nucleotides are TGTGCCAGCAGTTACGATCGGGTACCGCAGAACACTGAAGCTTTCTTT. It translates to CASSYDRVPQNTEAFF.

This clonotype was seen only a few times. The rearrangement joins TRBV2 to TRBJ2-2, with TRBD1 matching 8 bases. V trimming: 7 bases; J trimming: 5 bases; junction bases outside the gene matches: 6. Looked up from germline, CDR1 is SNHLY and CDR2 is FYNNEI. This CDR3 contains 14 residues. The CDR3 region is CASMAQGATGELFF. The CDR3 bases are TGTGCCAGCATGGCCCAGGGGGCAACCGGGGAGCTGTTTTTT.